Shown below are 15 T cell receptor beta chains from a single sample sequenced in a study of T cell repertoires in cytomegalovirus infection. MiXCR was run by TCRdb on the reads, yielding one entry per CDR3 protein. Among just over 300,000 distinct CDR3 sequences, 15% to 20% were seen once, and the ten largest hold around 11%. Material: PBMCs. The receptor source for this set is a human donor in good health (CMV status not recorded). Some clones in this sample may be carry-over from other donors' samples.

The sample holds a few counts of this clonotype. The chain combines TRBV7-8 with TRBJ2-4; D call uncertain. This CDR3 is 16 amino acids long. The germline gives CDR1 SGHVS, CDR2 FQNEAQ. The germline V and J ends were trimmed by 5 bases and 7 bases, with 21 bases remaining between them. Written as DNA, the CDR3 is TGTGCCAGCAGCCTAGACGGTAAAGGGCCGAGGAACATTCAGTACTTC. Translated, it gives CASSLDGKGPRNIQYF.

J is TRBJ1-1 and V is TRBV28; perhaps TRBD1 as D (5 bases). Trimming took 6 bases from V and 12 from J, leaving 11 bases between them. The CDR3 is made up of 10 amino acids. CDR1 is MDHEN, CDR2 SYDVKM, per germline. The CDR3 here is CASSGTVTFF. DNA for the CDR3: TGTGCCAGCAGCGGGACCGTTACTTTCTTT.

A few counts support this clonotype. The rearrangement links TRBV2 to TRBJ1-5; TRBD1 is a possible D gene (5 bases). V was clipped by 8 bases and J by 2 bases, with 13 bases between them. Germline CDR1 SNHLY, CDR2 FYNNEI. This CDR3 comprises 14 residues. The CDR3 nucleotides read TGTGCCAGCGGGGGAGGGACGCGCAATCAGCCCCAGCATTTT. Translation: CASGGGTRNQPQHF.

This clonotype was counted only a few times. The rearrangement uses TRBV20-1 and TRBJ1-1; 11 nucleotides agree with TRBD1. The V and J ends lost 2 bases and 11 bases, in that order; junction bases with no gene match: 10. The germline gives CDR1 DFQATT, CDR2 SNEGSKA (reference sequence). This CDR3 region has 14 residues. CDR3 loop: CSARPGTGGARAFF. The CDR3 DNA reads TGCAGTGCTAGACCCGGGACAGGGGGTGCCAGGGCTTTCTTT.

This clonotype was observed a few times. V gene TRBV2 combines with J gene TRBJ2-5; the match to TRBD1 covers 7 bases. The V segment lost 6 bases and the J segment 2 bases; nucleotides outside the gene matches: 6. The length of the CDR3 is 14 residues. The germline CDR1 and CDR2 sequences are SNHLY and FYNNEI. The CDR3 sequence: CASRGTATQETQYF. The CDR3 bases are TGTGCCAGCAGGGGGACAGCGACTCAAGAGACCCAGTACTTC. Full variable domain (rest looked up from reference TRBV2 and TRBJ2-5): EPEVTQTPSHQVTQMGQEVILRCVPISNHLYFYWYRQILGQKVEFLVSFYNNEISEKSEIFDDQFSVERPDGSNFTLKIRSTKLEDSAMYFCASRGTATQETQYFGPGTRLLVL.

The rearrangement links TRBV15 to TRBJ1-4; D remains unclear. The CDR3 consists of 16 residues. Germline lookup yields CDR1 LNHNV and CDR2 YYDKDF (reference sequence). V was trimmed by 1 base and J by 5 bases, leaving 14 bases between them. The CDR3 loop is CATSRVLGRTNEKLFF. CDR3 sequence (DNA): TGTGCCACCAGCAGAGTCCTCGGCAGGACGAATGAAAAACTGTTTTTT. Supplemented by reference TRBV15 and TRBJ1-4, the full variable domain reads DAMVIQNPRYQVTQFGKPVTLSCSQTLNHNVMYWYQQKSSQAPKLLFHYYDKDFNNEADTPDNFQSRRPNTSFCFLDIRSPGLGDTAMYLCATSRVLGRTNEKLFFGSGTQLSVL.

This clonotype was picked up many times. The genes are TRBV7-3 and TRBJ1-1; 8 bases line up with TRBD1. The CDR3 sequence is 13 residues long. The V segment lost 8 bases and the J segment 4 bases; nucleotides outside the gene matches: 6. Germline CDR1 is SGHTA and CDR2 is FQGTGA. This chain's CDR3 is CASSGGSGTEAFF. The DNA for the CDR3 is TGTGCCAGCTCAGGGGGCTCGGGCACTGAAGCTTTCTTT. The entire variable domain, with the rest obtained from reference TRBV7-3 and TRBJ1-1, is as follows: GAGVSQTPSNKVTEKGKYVELRCDPISGHTALYWYRQSLGQGPEFLIYFQGTGAADDSGLPNDRFFAVRPEGSVSTLKIQRTERGDSAVYLCASSGGSGTEAFFGQGTRLTVV.

The chain recombines TRBV28 with TRBJ2-3; tentative D call: TRBD2 (5 bases). Germline loops: CDR1 MDHEN, CDR2 SYDVKM. The CDR3 covers 12 residues. Trimming stripped 7 bases from V and 6 bases from J, with 11 bases between. Here the CDR3 reads CASMEAGDTQYF. The CDR3 nucleotides read TGTGCCAGCATGGAGGCCGGGGATACGCAGTATTTT. The full variable domain, its missing parts supplied by reference TRBV28 and TRBJ2-3, is DVKVTQSSRYLVKRTGEKVFLECVQDMDHENMFWYRQDPGLGLRLIYFSYDVKMKEKGDIPEGYSVSREKKERFSLILESASTNQTSMYLCASMEAGDTQYFGPGTRLTVL.

The genes are TRBV19 and TRBJ2-5; the match to TRBD1 covers 7 bases. Germline CDR1 reads LNHDA; CDR2 reads SQIVND (reference sequence). The V gene end was trimmed by 5 bases and the J gene end by 2 bases; junction bases not matched to a gene: 8. The CDR3 sequence is 15 residues long. CDR3 sequence: CASSASRGRQETQYF. In DNA form, the CDR3 reads TGTGCCAGTAGTGCCTCGAGGGGGCGTCAAGAGACCCAGTACTTC.

This clonotype was recorded many times. In nucleotides, the CDR3 is TGTGCCAGCAGTTACGGGCCCGGGACAGGAGACTACGAGCAGTACTTC. Its protein is CASSYGPGTGDYEQYF. This chain links TRBV12-3 or TRBV12-4 with TRBJ2-7; 8 nucleotides agree with TRBD1. V shed 4 bases and J 3 bases; nucleotides not matched to a gene: 11. The CDR3 runs 16 residues.

The chain couples TRBV5-1 to TRBJ2-1; weak D call: TRBD1 (6 bases). In germline, CDR1 is SGHRS, CDR2 YFSETQ. The V end lost 4 bases, the J end lost 6 bases, and 20 bases lay between the germline ends. CDR3 length: 16 residues. The CDR3 is CASSTKQGISLNEQFF. Written as DNA, the CDR3 is TGCGCCAGCAGCACCAAACAGGGTATTTCCCTCAATGAGCAGTTCTTC. The full variable domain, rest sourced from reference TRBV5-1 and TRBJ2-1, is KAGVTQTPRYLIKTRGQQVTLSCSPISGHRSVSWYQQTPGQGLQFLFEYFSETQRNKGNFPGRFSGRQFSNSRSEMNVSTLELGDSALYLCASSTKQGISLNEQFFGPGTRLTVL.

This clonotype has ten or more counts. The chain has TRBV6-2 or TRBV6-3 and TRBJ2-7; 7 positions agree with TRBD1. Trimming at V came to 7 bases and at J to 3 bases, leaving 12 bases not matched to a gene. The CDR3 has 15 residues. Germline loops: CDR1 MNHEY, CDR2 SVGEGT. The CDR3 protein is CASTKTPQGYYEQYF. CDR3 coding DNA: TGTGCCAGCACCAAAACCCCACAGGGGTACTACGAGCAGTACTTC.

V is TRBV4-2 and J is TRBJ2-3, with no clear D. Per germline, CDR1 LGHNA and CDR2 YNFKEQ. The ends were cut back, 0 bases at V and 4 bases at J, with 8 bases in the middle. The CDR3 is 14 residues long. The CDR3 loop is CASSQERLADTQYF. The CDR3 bases are TGTGCCAGCAGCCAAGAAAGGTTGGCAGATACGCAGTATTTT.

The rearrangement joins TRBV20-1 to TRBJ2-5; the D gene is possibly TRBD1 (6 bases). Looked up from germline, CDR1 is DFQATT and CDR2 is SNEGSKA (reference sequence). The CDR3 runs 12 residues. The CDR3 sequence: CSEYRDQETQYF. The CDR3 region has the DNA TGCAGCGAGTACAGGGACCAAGAGACCCAGTACTTC.

Ten or more counts support this clonotype. The chain is built from TRBV7-6 and TRBJ2-2, with D tentatively TRBD1 or TRBD2 (5 bases each). CDR3 length: 15 residues. Germline V gene sequence: CDR1 SGHVS, CDR2 FNYEAQ. V lost 0 bases and J 6 bases, leaving 11 bases between the germline ends. The CDR3 sequence is CASSLAQGPSGELFF. CDR3 nucleotides: TGTGCCAGCAGCTTAGCCCAGGGACCTTCCGGGGAGCTGTTTTTT.